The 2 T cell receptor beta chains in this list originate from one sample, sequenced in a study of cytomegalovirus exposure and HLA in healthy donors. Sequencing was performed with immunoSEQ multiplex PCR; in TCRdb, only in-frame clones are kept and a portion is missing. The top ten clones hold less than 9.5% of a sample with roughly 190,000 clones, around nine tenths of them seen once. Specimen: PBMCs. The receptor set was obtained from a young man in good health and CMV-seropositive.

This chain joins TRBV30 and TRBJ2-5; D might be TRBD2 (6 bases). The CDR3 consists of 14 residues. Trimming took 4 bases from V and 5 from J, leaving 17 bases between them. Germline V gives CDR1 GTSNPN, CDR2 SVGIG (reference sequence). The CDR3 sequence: CAWTDDRAGETQYF. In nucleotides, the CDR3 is TGTGCCTGGACCGATGACCGGGCGGGGGAGACCCAGTACTTC.

DNA of the CDR3: TGTGCCAGCTCACGAGAGCCCCCTCTTGTCAATGGGAATTCACCCCTCCACTTT. Residues: CASSREPPLVNGNSPLHF. V gene TRBV18 combines with J gene TRBJ1-6, with no clear D. V was cut by 4 bases and J by 7 bases, with 23 bases left in between. The CDR3 is 18 amino acids. Germline lookup yields CDR1 KGHSH and CDR2 LQKENI.